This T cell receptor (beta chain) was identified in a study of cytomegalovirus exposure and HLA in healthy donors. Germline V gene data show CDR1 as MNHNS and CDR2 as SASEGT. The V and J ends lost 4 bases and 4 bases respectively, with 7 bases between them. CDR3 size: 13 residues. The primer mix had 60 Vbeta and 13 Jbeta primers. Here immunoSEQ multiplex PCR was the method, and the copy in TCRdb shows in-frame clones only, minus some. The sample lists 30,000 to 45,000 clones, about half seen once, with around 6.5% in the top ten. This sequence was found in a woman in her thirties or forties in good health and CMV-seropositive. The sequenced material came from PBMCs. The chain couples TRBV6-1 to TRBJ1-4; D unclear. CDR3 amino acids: CASSGQINEKLFF. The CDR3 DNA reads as TGTGCCAGCAGTGGTCAGATTAATGAAAAACTGTTTTTT.